A selection of T cell receptor beta chains follows, all from one sample in a study of blood T cells in healthy people across ages. TCRdb re-called the 5' RACE reads with MiXCR, one entry per CDR3 protein. The table shows almost 300,000 distinct CDR3 sequences, with 25% to 30% occurring only once. Sequencing was done on a sample of blood. These receptors were collected from an older woman in good health. Both conserved end residues are part of each CDR3. The order of the fields is V gene, J gene, D gene, clone size, CDR3 DNA, CDR3 protein. A D gene is named only where the DNA matches it firmly. Rows may omit the clone size; those that give it use once, few, many or a size class.

v_call: TRBV6-2/TRBV6-3; j_call: TRBJ2-7; d_call: TRBD2; clone_size: few; cdr3_nt: TGTGCCAGCAGCAGACCCCGGACTAGCGCCACTACACTCGAGCAGTACTTC; cdr3_aa: CASSRPRTSATTLEQYF
v_call: TRBV29-1; j_call: TRBJ1-2; d_call: NA; clone_size: NA; cdr3_nt: TGCAGCGTTAGGGATTTACGCTACACCTTC; cdr3_aa: CSVRDLRYTF
v_call: TRBV6-2/TRBV6-3; j_call: TRBJ1-5; d_call: NA; clone_size: few; cdr3_nt: TGTGCCAGCAGCAGAACGACCAGGACCGGGGGGGATCAGCCCCAGCATTTT; cdr3_aa: CASSRTTRTGGDQPQHF
v_call: TRBV29-1; j_call: TRBJ2-3; d_call: TRBD2; clone_size: few; cdr3_nt: TGCAGCGTTGAAGATAGGACTAGCGGGAGGAGGGCAGATACGCAGTATTTT; cdr3_aa: CSVEDRTSGRRADTQYF
v_call: TRBV20-1; j_call: TRBJ1-2; d_call: NA; clone_size: NA; cdr3_nt: TGCAGTGCTAGAGACTCGGGCGGGGGGCGGAATGGCTACACCTTC; cdr3_aa: CSARDSGGGRNGYTF
v_call: TRBV29-1; j_call: TRBJ2-3; d_call: TRBD1; clone_size: few; cdr3_nt: TGCAGCGTTGATACAGGGGGAGATACGCAGTATTTT; cdr3_aa: CSVDTGGDTQYF
v_call: TRBV7-6; j_call: TRBJ1-5; d_call: TRBD1; clone_size: few; cdr3_nt: TGTGCCAGCAGCGCTACAGGGGCTAATCAGCCCCAGCATTTT; cdr3_aa: CASSATGANQPQHF
v_call: TRBV4-3; j_call: TRBJ2-4; d_call: NA; clone_size: NA; cdr3_nt: TGCGCCAGCAGCCAAGCGGGCAGGGACGAAATACTAGCCAAAAACATTCAGTACTTC; cdr3_aa: CASSQAGRDEILAKNIQYF
v_call: TRBV20-1; j_call: TRBJ2-3; d_call: TRBD2; clone_size: few; cdr3_nt: TGCAGTGCTAGCGATGGACTAGCGGGAGGGCCGGATACGCAGTATTTT; cdr3_aa: CSASDGLAGGPDTQYF
v_call: TRBV12-3/TRBV12-4; j_call: TRBJ2-3; d_call: TRBD1; clone_size: NA; cdr3_nt: TGTGCCAGCAGTTTATGGACAGGAGTCAGTCCGCAGTATTTT; cdr3_aa: CASSLWTGVSPQYF
v_call: TRBV15; j_call: TRBJ2-5; d_call: NA; clone_size: few; cdr3_nt: TGTGCCACCAGCAGAGATAGAACCCGGAGACAAGAGACCCAGTACTTC; cdr3_aa: CATSRDRTRRQETQYF
v_call: TRBV27; j_call: TRBJ2-3; d_call: NA; clone_size: NA; cdr3_nt: TGTGCCAGCAGGACTAGCACAGATACGCAGTATTTT; cdr3_aa: CASRTSTDTQYF
v_call: TRBV3-1; j_call: TRBJ2-5; d_call: NA; clone_size: NA; cdr3_nt: TGTGCCAGCAGCCAAGGGGGGCGGGCTAGCGGCCTCCAAGAGACCCAGTACTTC; cdr3_aa: CASSQGGRASGLQETQYF